Presented here are 2 T cell receptor beta chains from one specimen sequenced in a study of T cell repertoires in cytomegalovirus infection. MiXCR, applied by TCRdb to the reads, yields one record per CDR3 protein. The profile shows under 850,000 distinct CDR3 sequences, less than 40% of them singletons. Specimen: PBMCs. Every receptor here comes from a human donor in good health (CMV status not recorded). Some clones in this sample may be carry-over from other donors' samples.

The chain combines TRBV7-3 with TRBJ1-6; D not certain. V dropped 1 base and J dropped 6 bases, with 4 bases sitting between them. CDR1 and CDR2 from the germline V gene are SGHTA and FQGTGA. This CDR3 spans 13 amino acids. CDR3: CASSLMVNSPLHF. The CDR3 region has the DNA TGTGCCAGCAGCTTAATGGTTAATTCACCCCTCCACTTT.

This chain uses TRBV4-1 with TRBJ2-1; D unclear. Germline V gene lookup returns CDR1 MGHRA and CDR2 YSYEKL. The V end was cut by 2 bases, the J end by 0 bases, with 8 bases between. CDR3 length equals 15 residues. The CDR3 nucleotides are TGCGCCAGCAGCCAATTATTAAACTCCTACAATGAGCAGTTCTTC. Translated: CASSQLLNSYNEQFF.